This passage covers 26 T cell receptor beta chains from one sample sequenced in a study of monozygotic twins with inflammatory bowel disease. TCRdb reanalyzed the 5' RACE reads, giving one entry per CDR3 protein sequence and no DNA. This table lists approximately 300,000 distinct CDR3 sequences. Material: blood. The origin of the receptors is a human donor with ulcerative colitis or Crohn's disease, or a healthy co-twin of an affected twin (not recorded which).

CDR3 in amino acids: CASSVRQGSGTEAFF. The chain is built from TRBV12-3 or TRBV12-4 and TRBJ1-1; TCRdb's D gene call, TRBD1, goes unchecked for lack of DNA. This CDR3 contains 15 residues.

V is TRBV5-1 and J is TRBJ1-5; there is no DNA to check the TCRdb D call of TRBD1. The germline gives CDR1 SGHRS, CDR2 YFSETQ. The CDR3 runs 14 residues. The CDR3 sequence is CASSTGTGRGPQHF. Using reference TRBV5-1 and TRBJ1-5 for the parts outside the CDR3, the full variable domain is KAGVTQTPRYLIKTRGQQVTLSCSPISGHRSVSWYQQTPGQGLQFLFEYFSETQRNKGNFPGRFSGRQFSNSRSEMNVSTLELGDSALYLCASSTGTGRGPQHFGDGTRLSIL.

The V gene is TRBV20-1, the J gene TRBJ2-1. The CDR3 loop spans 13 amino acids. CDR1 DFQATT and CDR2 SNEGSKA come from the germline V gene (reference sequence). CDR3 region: CSATRSAIDEQFF.

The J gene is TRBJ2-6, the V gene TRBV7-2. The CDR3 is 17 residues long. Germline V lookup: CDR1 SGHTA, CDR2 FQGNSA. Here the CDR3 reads CASSLGRLSSGANVLTF.

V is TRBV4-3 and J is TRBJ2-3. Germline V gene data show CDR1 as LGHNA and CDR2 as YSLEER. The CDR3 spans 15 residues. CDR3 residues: CASSQDVMGTDTQYF.

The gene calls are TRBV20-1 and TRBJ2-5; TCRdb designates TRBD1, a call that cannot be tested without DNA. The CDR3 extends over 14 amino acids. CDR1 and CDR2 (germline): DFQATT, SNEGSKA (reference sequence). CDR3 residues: CSARVGRGRETQYF.

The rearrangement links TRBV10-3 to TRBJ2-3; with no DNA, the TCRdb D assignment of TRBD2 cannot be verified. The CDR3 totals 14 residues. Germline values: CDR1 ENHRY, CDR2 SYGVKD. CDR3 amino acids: CAISPGLNTDTQYF.

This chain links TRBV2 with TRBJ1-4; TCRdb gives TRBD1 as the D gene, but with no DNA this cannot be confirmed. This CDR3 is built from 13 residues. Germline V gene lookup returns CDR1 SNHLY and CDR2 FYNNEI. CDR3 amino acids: CASSRDREEKLFF.

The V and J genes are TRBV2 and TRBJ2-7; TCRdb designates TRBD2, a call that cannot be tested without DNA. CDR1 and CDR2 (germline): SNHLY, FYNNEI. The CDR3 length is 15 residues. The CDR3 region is CASKPETGQAYEQYF.

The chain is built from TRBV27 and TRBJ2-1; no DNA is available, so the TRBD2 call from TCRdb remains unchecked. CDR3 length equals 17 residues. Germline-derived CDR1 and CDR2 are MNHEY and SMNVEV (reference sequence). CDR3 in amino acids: CASSFRSGGAMYNEQFF.

The CDR3 region is CASSFGGTYNEQFF. This sequence joins TRBV28 and TRBJ2-1; TCRdb lists TRBD2, though no DNA is available to test this call. The CDR3 sequence is 14 residues long. Germline V gene sequence: CDR1 MDHEN, CDR2 SYDVKM.

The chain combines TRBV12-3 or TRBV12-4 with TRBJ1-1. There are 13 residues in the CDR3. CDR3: CASSLALKTEAFF.

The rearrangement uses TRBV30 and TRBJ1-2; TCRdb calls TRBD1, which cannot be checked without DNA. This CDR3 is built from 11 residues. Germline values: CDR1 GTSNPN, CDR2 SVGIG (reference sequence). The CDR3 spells CAWSPGDGYTF. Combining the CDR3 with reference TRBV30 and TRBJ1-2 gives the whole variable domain SQTIHQWPATLVQPVGSPLSLECTVEGTSNPNLYWYRQAAGRGLQLLFYSVGIGQISSEVPQNLSASRPQDRQFILSSKKLLLSDSGFYLCAWSPGDGYTFGSGTRLTVV.

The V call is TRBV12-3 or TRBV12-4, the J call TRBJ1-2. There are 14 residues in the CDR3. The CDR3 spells CASSLAHNRNGYTF.

CDR3 sequence reads: CASSLVQGSAYEQYF. The V and J genes are TRBV7-2 and TRBJ2-7. This CDR3 has 15 amino acids. CDR1 is SGHTA, CDR2 FQGNSA, per germline.

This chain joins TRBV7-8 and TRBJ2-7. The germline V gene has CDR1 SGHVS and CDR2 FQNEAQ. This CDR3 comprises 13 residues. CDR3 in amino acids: CASSLDIRGEQYF.

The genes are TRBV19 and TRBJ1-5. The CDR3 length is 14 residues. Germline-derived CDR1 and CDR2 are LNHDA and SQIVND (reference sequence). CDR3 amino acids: CASSINSRNQPQHF.

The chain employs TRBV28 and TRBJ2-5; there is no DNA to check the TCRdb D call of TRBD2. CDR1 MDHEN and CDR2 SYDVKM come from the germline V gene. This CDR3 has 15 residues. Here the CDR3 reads CASSFPLTGPETQYF.

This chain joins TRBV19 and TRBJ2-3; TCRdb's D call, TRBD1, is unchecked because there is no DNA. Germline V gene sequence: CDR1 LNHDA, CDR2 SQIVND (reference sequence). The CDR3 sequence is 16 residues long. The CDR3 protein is CASSLRPGQGTDTQYF.

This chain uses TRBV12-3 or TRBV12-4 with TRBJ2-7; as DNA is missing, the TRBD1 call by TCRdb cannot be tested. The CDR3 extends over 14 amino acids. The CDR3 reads CASSFGQGKSEQYF.

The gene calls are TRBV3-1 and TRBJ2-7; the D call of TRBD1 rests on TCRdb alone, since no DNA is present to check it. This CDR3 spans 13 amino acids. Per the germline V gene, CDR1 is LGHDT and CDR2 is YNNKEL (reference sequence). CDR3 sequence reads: CASSPLKGVEQYF.

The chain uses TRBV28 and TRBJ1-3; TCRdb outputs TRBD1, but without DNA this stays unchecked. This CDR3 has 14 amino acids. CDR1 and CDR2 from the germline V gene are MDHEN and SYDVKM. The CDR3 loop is CASRQSGVGNTIYF.

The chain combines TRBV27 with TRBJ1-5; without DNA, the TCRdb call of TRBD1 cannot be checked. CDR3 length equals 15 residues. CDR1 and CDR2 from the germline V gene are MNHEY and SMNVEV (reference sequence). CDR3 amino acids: CASSLGTDFNQPQHF.

CDR3 sequence: CASSFGGTGGETQYF. This sequence joins TRBV12-3 or TRBV12-4 and TRBJ2-5; the D call from TCRdb, TRBD1, cannot be confirmed without DNA. The CDR3 extends over 15 amino acids.

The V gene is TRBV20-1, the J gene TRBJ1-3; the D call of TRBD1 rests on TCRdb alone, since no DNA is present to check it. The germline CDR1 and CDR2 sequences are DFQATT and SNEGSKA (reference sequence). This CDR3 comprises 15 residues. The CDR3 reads CSAPRQGGSGNTIYF.

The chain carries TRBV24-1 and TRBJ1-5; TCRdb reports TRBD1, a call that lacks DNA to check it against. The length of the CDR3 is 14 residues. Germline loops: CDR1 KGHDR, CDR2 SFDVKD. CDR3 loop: CATRATGLGQPQHF.